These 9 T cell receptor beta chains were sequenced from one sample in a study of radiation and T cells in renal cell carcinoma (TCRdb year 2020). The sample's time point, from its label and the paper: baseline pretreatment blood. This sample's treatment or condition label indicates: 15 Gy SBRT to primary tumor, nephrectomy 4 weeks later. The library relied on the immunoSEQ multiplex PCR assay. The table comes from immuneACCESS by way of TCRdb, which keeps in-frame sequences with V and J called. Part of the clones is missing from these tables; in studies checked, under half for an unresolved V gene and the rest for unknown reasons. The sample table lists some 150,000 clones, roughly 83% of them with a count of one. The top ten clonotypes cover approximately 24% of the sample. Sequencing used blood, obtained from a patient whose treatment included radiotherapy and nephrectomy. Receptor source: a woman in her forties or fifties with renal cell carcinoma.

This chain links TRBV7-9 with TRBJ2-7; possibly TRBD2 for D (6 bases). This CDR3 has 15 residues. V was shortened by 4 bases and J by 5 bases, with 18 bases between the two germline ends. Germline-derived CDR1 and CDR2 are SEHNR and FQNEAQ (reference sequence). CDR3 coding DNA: TGTGCCAGCAGCTCCGGCGCCGGGGGTAACAACGAGCAGTACTTC. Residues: CASSSGAGGNNEQYF. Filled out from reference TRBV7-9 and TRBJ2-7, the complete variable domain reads DTGVSQNPRHKITKRGQNVTFRCDPISEHNRLYWYRQTLGQGPEFLTYFQNEAQLEKSRLLSDRFSAERPKGSFSTLEIQRTEQGDSAMYLCASSSGAGGNNEQYFGPGTRLTVT.

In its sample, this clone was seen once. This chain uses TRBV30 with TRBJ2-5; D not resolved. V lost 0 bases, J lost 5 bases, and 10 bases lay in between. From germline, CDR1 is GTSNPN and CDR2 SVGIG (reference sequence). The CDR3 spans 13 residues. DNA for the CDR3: TGTGCCTGGAGTGTAAAGGGTTCTGAGACCCAGTACTTC. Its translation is CAWSVKGSETQYF. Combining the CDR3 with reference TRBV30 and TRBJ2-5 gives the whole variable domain SQTIHQWPATLVQPVGSPLSLECTVEGTSNPNLYWYRQAAGRGLQLLFYSVGIGQISSEVPQNLSASRPQDRQFILSSKKLLLSDSGFYLCAWSVKGSETQYFGPGTRLLVL.

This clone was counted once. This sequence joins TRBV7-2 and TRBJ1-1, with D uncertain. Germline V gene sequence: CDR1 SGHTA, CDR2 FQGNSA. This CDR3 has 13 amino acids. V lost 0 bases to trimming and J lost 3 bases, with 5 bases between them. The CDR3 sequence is CASSLAVDTEAFF. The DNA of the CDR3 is TGTGCCAGCAGCTTAGCCGTGGACACTGAAGCTTTCTTT.

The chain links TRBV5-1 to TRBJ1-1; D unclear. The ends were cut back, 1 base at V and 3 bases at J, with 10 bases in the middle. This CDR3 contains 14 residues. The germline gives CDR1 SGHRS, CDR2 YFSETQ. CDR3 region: CASSLQAADTEAFF. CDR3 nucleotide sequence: TGCGCCAGCAGCTTGCAGGCGGCGGACACTGAAGCTTTCTTT.

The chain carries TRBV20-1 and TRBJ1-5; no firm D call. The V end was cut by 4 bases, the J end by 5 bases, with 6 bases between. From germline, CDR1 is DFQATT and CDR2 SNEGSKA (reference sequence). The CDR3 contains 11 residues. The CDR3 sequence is CSATPDQPQHF. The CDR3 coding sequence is TGCAGTGCTACCCCCGATCAGCCCCAGCATTTT.

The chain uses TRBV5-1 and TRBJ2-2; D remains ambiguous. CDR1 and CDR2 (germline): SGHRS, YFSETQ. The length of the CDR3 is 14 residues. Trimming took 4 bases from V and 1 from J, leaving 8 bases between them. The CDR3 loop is CASSPRENTGELFF. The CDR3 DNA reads TGCGCCAGCAGCCCCAGAGAGAACACCGGGGAGCTGTTTTTT. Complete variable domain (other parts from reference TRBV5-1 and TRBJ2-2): KAGVTQTPRYLIKTRGQQVTLSCSPISGHRSVSWYQQTPGQGLQFLFEYFSETQRNKGNFPGRFSGRQFSNSRSEMNVSTLELGDSALYLCASSPRENTGELFFGEGSRLTVL.

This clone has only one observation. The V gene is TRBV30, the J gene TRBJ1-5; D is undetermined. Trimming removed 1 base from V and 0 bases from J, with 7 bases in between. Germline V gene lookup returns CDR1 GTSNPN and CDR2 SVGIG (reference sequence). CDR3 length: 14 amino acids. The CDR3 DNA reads TGTGCCTGGAGTGGAACAAATAGCAATCAGCCCCAGCATTTT. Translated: CAWSGTNSNQPQHF. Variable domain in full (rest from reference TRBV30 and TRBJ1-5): SQTIHQWPATLVQPVGSPLSLECTVEGTSNPNLYWYRQAAGRGLQLLFYSVGIGQISSEVPQNLSASRPQDRQFILSSKKLLLSDSGFYLCAWSGTNSNQPQHFGDGTRLSIL.

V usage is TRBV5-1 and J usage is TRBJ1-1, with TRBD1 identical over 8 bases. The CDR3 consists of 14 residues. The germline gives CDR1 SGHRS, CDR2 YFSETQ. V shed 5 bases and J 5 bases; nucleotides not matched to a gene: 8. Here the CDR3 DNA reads TGCGCCAGCAGTAAGGACAGGGCAGGAACTGAAGCTTTCTTT. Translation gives CASSKDRAGTEAFF.

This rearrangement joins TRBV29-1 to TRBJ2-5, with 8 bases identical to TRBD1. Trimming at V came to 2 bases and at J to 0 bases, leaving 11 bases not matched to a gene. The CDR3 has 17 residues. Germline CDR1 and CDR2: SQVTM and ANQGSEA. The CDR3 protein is CSVEFRGHWRNQETQYF. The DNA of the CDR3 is TGCAGCGTTGAATTCAGGGGGCACTGGAGAAACCAAGAGACCCAGTACTTC.